The 19 T cell receptor beta chains in this list originate from one sample, sequenced in a study of T-cell memory formation after mild COVID-19. TCRdb independently ran MiXCR on the 5' RACE reads; one entry per CDR3 protein. Of around 130,000 distinct CDR3 sequences detected, about a sixth appear once; the ten largest clones hold 4% to 6%. The sequenced sample was PBMCs or a T cell subset sorted from them (not recorded which). The receptors were sampled from a man aged 18-30 years who had mild COVID-19 (a few samples of this study predate the infection). Cell type and time point are not known.

This clonotype was seen more than once but under ten times. This chain joins TRBV4-1 and TRBJ2-1; D may be TRBD2 (5 bases). The CDR3 length is 12 residues. In germline, CDR1 is MGHRA, CDR2 YSYEKL. The V end lost 3 bases, the J end lost 11 bases, and 11 bases lay between the germline ends. The CDR3 DNA follows: TGCGCCAGCAGCCACCGGGGAGAAAAGCAGTTCTTC. This translates into CASSHRGEKQFF.

This clonotype was seen a handful of times. The V and J genes are TRBV5-1 and TRBJ2-7; 11 bases align to TRBD2. V trimming: 5 bases; J trimming: 3 bases; junction bases outside the gene matches: 7. Germline assignment: CDR1 SGHRS and CDR2 YFSETQ. The CDR3 totals 15 residues. The CDR3 region has the DNA TGCGCCAGCAGTTTCGGACTAGCGGGCGACTACGAGCAGTACTTC. Translating it yields CASSFGLAGDYEQYF.

This sequence joins TRBV2 and TRBJ2-5, with D possibly being TRBD2 (6 bases). Germline assignment: CDR1 SNHLY and CDR2 FYNNEI. V was shortened by 8 bases and J by 2 bases, with 18 bases between the two germline ends. This CDR3 spans 15 amino acids. The CDR3 DNA sequence: TGTGCCAGCCAGGGCCGTGCGGGGCCACAAGAGACCCAGTACTTC. Protein sequence: CASQGRAGPQETQYF.

This clonotype has only a few counts. The chain has TRBV28 and TRBJ1-2, with unresolved D. CDR3 size: 13 residues. In germline, CDR1 is MDHEN, CDR2 SYDVKM. V lost 2 bases and J 6 bases, leaving 10 bases between the germline ends. In DNA, the CDR3 is TGTGCCAGCAGTTTAGGGTGGCAGGATGGCTACACCTTC. It is translated as CASSLGWQDGYTF.

This chain's CDR3 is CASSSGRINTIYF. DNA for the CDR3: TGTGCCAGCAGTAGCGGTCGAATAAACACCATATATTTT. The V gene is TRBV6-6, the J gene TRBJ1-3; D gene unclear. The ends were cut back, 5 bases at V and 6 bases at J, with 11 bases in the middle. The CDR3 sequence is 13 residues long. Germline CDR1 reads MNHNY; CDR2 reads SVGAGI (reference sequence).

V gene TRBV7-9 combines with J gene TRBJ2-6; no firm D call. This CDR3 has 18 amino acids. Between the trimmed V and J ends, which lost 1 base and 4 bases, there was a span of 17 bases. Looked up from germline, CDR1 is SEHNR and CDR2 is FQNEAQ (reference sequence). Written as DNA, the CDR3 is TGTGCCAGCAGCTTAGGGTTGGCCCCCAGGTCAGGGGCCAACGTCCTGACTTTC. It yields the protein CASSLGLAPRSGANVLTF.

Ten or more counts support this clonotype. The chain uses TRBV12-3 or TRBV12-4 and TRBJ2-5, with D hard to call. V lost 0 bases and J lost 2, with 7 bases in between. The CDR3 is 14 amino acids. CDR3 nucleotides: TGTGCCAGCAGTTTAGCGGCAGCTCAAGAGACCCAGTACTTC. Encoded protein: CASSLAAAQETQYF.

The chain uses TRBV7-9 and TRBJ2-1, with TRBD2 identical over 8 bases. Unmatched junction bases numbered 10, after V lost 5 bases and J lost 10 bases. The germline gives CDR1 SEHNR, CDR2 FQNEAQ (reference sequence). The CDR3 has 14 residues. The CDR3 DNA follows: TGTGCCAGCAGCGCCCCAGCGGGGGTACGGGAGCAGTTCTTC. It specifies CASSAPAGVREQFF.

The CDR3 region has the DNA TGTGCCAGCAGCGCAGATGGCAGGGGGCTTGGCTACACCTTC. Protein sequence: CASSADGRGLGYTF. The gene calls are TRBV9 and TRBJ1-2; TRBD1 matches 8 bases. Looked up from germline, CDR1 is SGDLS and CDR2 is YYNGEE. There are 14 residues in the CDR3. V was clipped by 3 bases and J by 7 bases; unmatched bases: 8.

This clonotype has only one observation. The chain uses TRBV7-2 and TRBJ1-2; D call uncertain. Trimming took 1 base from V and 8 from J, leaving 20 bases between them. The CDR3 extends over 16 amino acids. In germline, CDR1 is SGHTA, CDR2 FQGNSA. This CDR3 reads CASSLGPRSPNRGYTF. CDR3 DNA sequence: TGTGCCAGCAGCTTAGGCCCGAGGTCCCCAAATCGCGGCTACACCTTC.

This clonotype turned up a few times. The chain employs TRBV9 and TRBJ2-1, with 10 positions matching TRBD2. With V trimmed by 0 bases and J by 6 bases, 3 bases remained unmatched. The CDR3 length is 15 residues. CDR1 and CDR2 (germline): SGDLS, YYNGEE. CDR3 amino acids: CASSVGLAGLNEQFF. DNA of the CDR3: TGTGCCAGCAGCGTAGGACTAGCGGGCCTCAATGAGCAGTTCTTC.

The chain joins TRBV12-3 or TRBV12-4 to TRBJ1-6; perhaps TRBD1 as D (6 bases). The CDR3 length is 14 residues. Trimming took 7 bases from V and 10 from J, leaving 17 bases between them. In nucleotides, the CDR3 is TGTGCCAGCACCGCGACAGGCTCTCAATCACCCCTCCACTTT. Translated, it gives CASTATGSQSPLHF.

The chain uses TRBV7-9 and TRBJ2-3; D ambiguous. V shed 5 bases and J shed 0 bases, with 12 bases lying between them. The CDR3 has 15 residues. Germline V lookup: CDR1 SEHNR, CDR2 FQNEAQ (reference sequence). The CDR3 DNA follows: TGTGCCAGCAGCCGATCTAGGTCTAGCACAGATACGCAGTATTTT. It is translated as CASSRSRSSTDTQYF.

This clonotype was seen only a few times. This chain joins TRBV24-1 and TRBJ2-2, with 8 bases matching TRBD2. The trim removed 5 bases at V and 6 bases at J, leaving 4 bases unmatched. Germline CDR1 is KGHDR and CDR2 is SFDVKD. The CDR3 length is 14 residues. CDR3 region: CATSASGRSGELFF. In DNA form, the CDR3 reads TGTGCCACCAGTGCTAGCGGGCGCTCCGGGGAGCTGTTTTTT.

A few counts support this clonotype. The chain links TRBV5-1 to TRBJ2-1; perhaps TRBD2 as D (5 bases). V was shortened by 4 bases and J by 15 bases, with 17 bases between the two germline ends. There are 12 residues in the CDR3. CDR1 is SGHRS, CDR2 YFSETQ, per germline. Written as DNA, the CDR3 is TGCGCCAGCAGCCGGTTTAGAGGGCCCGGGTTCTTC. Amino acids: CASSRFRGPGFF.

As to this clonotype: One base away lies a much larger clone, so this may be a sequencing read error. The conserved phenylalanine or tryptophan is not found at the CDR3 terminus, so this likely reflects a read error. The J gene is TRBJ1-2, the V gene TRBV3-1; 8 bases fit TRBD1. The CDR3 length is 15 residues. V trimming: 4 bases; J trimming: 5 bases; junction bases outside the gene matches: 9. Germline-derived CDR1 and CDR2 are LGHDT and YNNKEL (reference sequence). The CDR3 here is CASSRRGTGAYGYTL. CDR3 bases: TGTGCCAGCAGCCGAAGAGGGACAGGCGCTTATGGCTACACCTTA.

A few counts support this clonotype. The rearrangement links TRBV7-2 to TRBJ2-1, with TRBD2 matching 10 bases. V shed 0 bases and J 2 bases; nucleotides not matched to a gene: 10. Germline V gene sequence: CDR1 SGHTA, CDR2 FQGNSA. The CDR3 covers 19 residues. This chain's CDR3 is CASSLARDSGGSTYNEQFF. The CDR3 nucleotides are TGTGCCAGCAGCTTAGCGCGGGATAGCGGGGGGTCGACCTACAATGAGCAGTTCTTC.

The genes are TRBV11-2 and TRBJ1-1; D not resolved. From germline, CDR1 is SGHAT and CDR2 FQNNGV. CDR3 size: 14 residues. V was cut by 5 bases and J by 4 bases, with 14 bases left in between. In DNA, the CDR3 is TGTGCCAGCAGCCCCAGGACCGAAATCACTGAAGCTTTCTTT. Translated: CASSPRTEITEAFF.

This clonotype appeared a few times. J is TRBJ2-7 and V is TRBV7-9; 8 bases agree with TRBD1. The length of the CDR3 is 15 residues. The junction had 12 bases not matched to a gene; V was cut back by 5 bases and J by 6 bases. The V gene's germline CDR1 is SEHNR and CDR2 FQNEAQ (reference sequence). The CDR3 region has the DNA TGTGCCAGCAGCGTCGGACAGGGCGTGCTGGGCGAGCAGTACTTC. It translates to CASSVGQGVLGEQYF.